The T cell receptor beta chain under discussion was sequenced for a study of blood T cell repertoires in COVID-19. Study background: Samples of COVID-19 (acute and convalescent) were obtained from the United States, Italy and Spain. From T cells, B-cell-depleted T cells, or PBMCs came the material, which was cDNA or gDNA.

How the authors handled the data: Amplification with reference gene primers provided the estimates of nucleated cell counts. Libraries were prepared by immunoSEQ multiplex PCR; TCRdb keeps only in-frame clonotypes and omits some of them. That table gives V, J and clone size, and the DNA gave D and trimming. There are approximately 200,000 clones in the sample; about 88% occur only once, and roughly 2.8% lies in the top ten. Germline CDR1 and CDR2: SGHRS and YFSETQ. The CDR3 is 13 residues long. Trimming took off 0 bases at V and 6 bases at J, with 9 bases between the two ends. V gene TRBV5-1 combines with J gene TRBJ1-2; possible D gene TRBD1, 6 bases. The source material was peripheral blood. The sequence came from a man aged 45 to 65 who had recovered from COVID-19. CDR3 bases: TGCGCCAGCAGCTTGGAGGGGGTGGATGGCTACACCTTC. As protein: CASSLEGVDGYTF.